This TCR beta chain was sequenced for a study of shared clonotypes between healthy human individuals. The V end lost 8 bases, the J end lost 7 bases, and 18 bases lay between the germline ends. This CDR3 spans 14 amino acids. CDR1 MNHNS and CDR2 SASEGT come from the germline V gene. Using immunoSEQ multiplex PCR, the repertoire was profiled, and TCRdb retains in-frame clones only, with some absent. The repertoire holds about 980,000 clones, with approximately 80% as singletons. This receptor was identified in a man aged 18 to 29 in good health. The gene calls are TRBV6-1 and TRBJ2-1; no reliable D call. Sample: memory CD4+ T cells sorted from blood. The subset here: CD45RA-negative fraction. The CDR3 region is CASGYTHGGNEQFF. The CDR3 nucleotides read TGTGCCAGCGGATACACTCACGGTGGGAATGAGCAGTTCTTC.